This T cell receptor (beta chain) was sequenced in a study of T cells expressing NK-cell markers. Study as a whole: HCMV serostatus: seven of eight sequenced donors positive, one negative.

5'RACE template switching built TCR beta cDNA with unique molecular identifiers. TCRdb derives one entry per CDR3 protein from the 5' RACE reads, leaving out DNA. The sample features about 540,000 distinct CDR3 sequences, with approximately 3.6% in its top ten. This CDR3 has 17 amino acids. Germline V CDR1 and CDR2: SGHTA, FQGNSA. Regarding the study as a whole: NKG2C+ dominant clonotype frequencies in more than 5 donors were roughly 1.0-7.5% of CD8+ T cells.

About this clonotype itself: Its antigen is as yet unknown.

The sequencing sample was made of blood T cells: a sorted CD56 or NKG2C T cell subset, CD4+ or CD8+ T cells, or bulk PBMC T cells (not recorded which). The chain links TRBV7-2 to TRBJ2-2; the D call of TRBD1 rests on TCRdb alone, since no DNA is present to check it. This clonotype was sampled from a man aged 18 to 30 in good health. The CDR3 sequence: CASSLSGDDAGTGELFF.